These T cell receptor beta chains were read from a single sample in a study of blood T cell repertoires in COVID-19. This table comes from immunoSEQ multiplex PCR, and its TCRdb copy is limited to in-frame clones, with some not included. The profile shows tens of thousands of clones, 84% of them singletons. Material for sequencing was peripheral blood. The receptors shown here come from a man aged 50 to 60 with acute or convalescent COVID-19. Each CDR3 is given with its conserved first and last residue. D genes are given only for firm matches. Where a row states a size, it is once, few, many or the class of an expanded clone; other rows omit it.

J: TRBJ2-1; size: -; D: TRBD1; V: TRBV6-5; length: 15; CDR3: CASRHDRGGYNEQFF; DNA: TGTGCCAGCAGGCACGACAGGGGCGGATACAATGAGCAGTTCTTC
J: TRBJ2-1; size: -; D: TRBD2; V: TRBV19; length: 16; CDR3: CASNLPGGEKNKEQFF; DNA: TGTGCCAGTAACCTCCCTGGGGGGGAAAAAAATAAGGAGCAGTTCTTC
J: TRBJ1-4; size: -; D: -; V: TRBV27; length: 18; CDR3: CASSRKPPRAEANEKLFF; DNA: TGTGCCAGCAGCCGGAAACCCCCCAGGGCCGAGGCTAATGAAAAACTGTTTTTT
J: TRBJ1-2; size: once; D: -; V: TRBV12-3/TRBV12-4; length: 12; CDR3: CASSSRGSGYTF; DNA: TGTGCCAGCAGTTCCAGGGGCTCTGGCTACACCTTC
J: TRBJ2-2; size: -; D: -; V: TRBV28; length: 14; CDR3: CASSLIQGPGELFF; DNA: TGTGCCAGCAGTTTAATCCAGGGCCCCGGGGAGCTGTTTTTT
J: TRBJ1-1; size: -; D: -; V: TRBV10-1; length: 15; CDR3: CASSESGMEDTEAFF; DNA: TGCGCCAGCAGTGAGTCGGGGATGGAGGACACTGAAGCTTTCTTT
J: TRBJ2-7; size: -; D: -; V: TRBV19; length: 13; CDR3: CASAREVSYEQYF; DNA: TGTGCCAGCGCTCGCGAGGTTTCCTACGAGCAGTACTTC
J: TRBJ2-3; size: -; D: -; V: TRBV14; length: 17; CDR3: CASSLIRGSLMTDTQYF; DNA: TGTGCCAGCAGCCTCATAAGAGGGAGCCTGATGACAGATACGCAGTATTTT
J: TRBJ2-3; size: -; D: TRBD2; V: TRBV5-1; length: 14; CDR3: CASSNSGGWDTQYF; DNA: TGCGCCAGCAGCAATAGCGGGGGCTGGGATACGCAGTATTTT
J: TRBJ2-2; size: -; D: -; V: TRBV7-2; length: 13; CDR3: CASSEQLAGELFF; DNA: TGTGCCAGCAGCGAACAGCTCGCCGGGGAGCTGTTTTTT
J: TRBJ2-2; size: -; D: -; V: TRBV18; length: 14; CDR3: CASSPGSGTGELFF; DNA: TGTGCCAGCTCACCAGGGTCAGGCACCGGGGAGCTGTTTTTT
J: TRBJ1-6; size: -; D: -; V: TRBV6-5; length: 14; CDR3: CASSLQGGSSPLHF; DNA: TGTGCCAGCAGTCTTCAGGGAGGAAGTTCACCCCTCCACTTT
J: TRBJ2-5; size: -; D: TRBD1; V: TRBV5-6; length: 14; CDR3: CASSHGTGRETQYF; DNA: TGTGCCAGCAGCCACGGGACAGGGAGAGAGACCCAGTACTTC
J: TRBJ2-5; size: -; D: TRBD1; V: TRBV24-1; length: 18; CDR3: CATSGVAGTGGFQETQYF; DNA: TGTGCCACCAGTGGCGTCGCAGGGACAGGGGGATTTCAAGAGACCCAGTACTTC
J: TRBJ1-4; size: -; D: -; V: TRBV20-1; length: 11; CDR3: CSGKGGEKLFF; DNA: TGCAGTGGGAAGGGGGGGGAAAAACTGTTTTTT
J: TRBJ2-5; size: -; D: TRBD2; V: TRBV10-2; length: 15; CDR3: CASIQSGRAEETQYF; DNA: TGCGCCAGCATACAAAGCGGGAGGGCTGAAGAGACCCAGTACTTC
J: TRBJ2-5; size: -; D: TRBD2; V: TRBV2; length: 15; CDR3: CASSELAGPQETQYF; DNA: TGTGCCAGCAGTGAACTAGCGGGGCCCCAAGAGACCCAGTACTTC
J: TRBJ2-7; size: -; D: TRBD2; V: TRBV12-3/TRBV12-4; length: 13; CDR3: CASSLWGGYEQYF; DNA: TGTGCCAGCAGTTTATGGGGGGGCTACGAGCAGTACTTC
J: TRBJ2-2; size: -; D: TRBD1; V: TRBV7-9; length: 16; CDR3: CASSFPGQGVTGELFF; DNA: TGTGCCAGCAGCTTCCCGGGACAGGGGGTAACCGGGGAGCTGTTTTTT
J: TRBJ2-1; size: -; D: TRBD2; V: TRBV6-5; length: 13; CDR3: CASTTPTGGEQFF; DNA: TGTGCCAGCACCACACCAACGGGAGGGGAGCAGTTCTTC
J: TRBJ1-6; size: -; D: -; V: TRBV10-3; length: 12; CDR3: CAISVNNSPLHF; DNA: TGTGCCATCAGTGTAAATAATTCACCCCTCCACTTT
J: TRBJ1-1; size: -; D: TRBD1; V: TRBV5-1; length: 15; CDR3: CASCDLTGDNTEAFF; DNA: TGCGCCAGCTGTGACCTGACAGGGGACAACACTGAAGCTTTCTTT
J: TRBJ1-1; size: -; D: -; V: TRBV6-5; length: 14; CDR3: CASQRRQQNTEAFF; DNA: TGTGCCTCGCAAAGGAGACAGCAGAACACTGAAGCTTTCTTT
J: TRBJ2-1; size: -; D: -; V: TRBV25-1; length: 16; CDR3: CASSELTGSTYNEQFF; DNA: TGTGCCAGCAGTGAACTTACAGGATCAACCTACAATGAGCAGTTCTTC
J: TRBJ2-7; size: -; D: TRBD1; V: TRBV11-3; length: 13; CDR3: CASSVGTAYEQYF; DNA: TGTGCCAGCAGCGTAGGGACAGCCTACGAGCAGTACTTC
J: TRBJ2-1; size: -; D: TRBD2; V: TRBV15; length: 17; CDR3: CATSRELAGGSYNEQFF; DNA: TGTGCCACCAGCAGAGAACTAGCGGGAGGGTCATACAATGAGCAGTTCTTC
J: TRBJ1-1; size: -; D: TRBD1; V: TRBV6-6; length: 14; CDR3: CASIWNQGVSEAFF; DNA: TGTGCCAGCATTTGGAATCAGGGGGTCTCTGAAGCTTTCTTT
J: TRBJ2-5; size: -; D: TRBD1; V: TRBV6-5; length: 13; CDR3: CASSRTGEETQYF; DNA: TGTGCCAGCAGCCGGACAGGGGAAGAGACCCAGTACTTC
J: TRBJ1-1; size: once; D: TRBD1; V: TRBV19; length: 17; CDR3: CASHKTSGGSLKAEAFF; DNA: TGTGCCAGCCACAAAACTTCAGGGGGCTCGTTAAAAGCTGAAGCTTTCTTT
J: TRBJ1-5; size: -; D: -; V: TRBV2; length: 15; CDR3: CASSDSGRVNQPQHF; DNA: TGTGCCAGCAGTGACTCGGGCAGGGTCAATCAGCCCCAGCATTTT
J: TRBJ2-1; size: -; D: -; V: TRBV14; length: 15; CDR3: CASSQLRRSYNEQFF; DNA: TGTGCCAGCAGCCAACTTAGGAGGTCCTACAATGAGCAGTTCTTC
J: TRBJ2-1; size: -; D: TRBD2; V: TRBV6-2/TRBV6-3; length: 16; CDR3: CASSPILAGTYNEQFF; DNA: TGTGCCAGCAGCCCAATATTAGCGGGGACTTACAATGAGCAGTTCTTC
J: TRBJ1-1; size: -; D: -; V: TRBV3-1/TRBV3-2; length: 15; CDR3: CASSQVPGMNTEAFF; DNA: TGTGCCAGCAGCCAAGTTCCAGGGATGAACACTGAAGCTTTCTTT
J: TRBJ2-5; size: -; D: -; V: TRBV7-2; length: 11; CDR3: CASSSGETQYF; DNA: TGTGCCAGCAGTAGCGGCGAGACCCAGTACTTC
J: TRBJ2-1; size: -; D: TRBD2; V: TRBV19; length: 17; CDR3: CASTPLKSSGSWNEQFF; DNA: TGTGCCAGTACCCCCCTGAAATCTAGCGGGAGCTGGAATGAGCAGTTCTTC
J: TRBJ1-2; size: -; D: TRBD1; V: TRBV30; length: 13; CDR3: CAWSRTGAYGYTF; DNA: TGTGCCTGGAGTAGGACAGGGGCGTATGGCTACACCTTC
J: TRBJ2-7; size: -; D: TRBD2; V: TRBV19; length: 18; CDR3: CASSIEGLAGGPAYEQYF; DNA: TGTGCCAGTAGTATTGAGGGACTAGCGGGAGGGCCCGCCTACGAGCAGTACTTC
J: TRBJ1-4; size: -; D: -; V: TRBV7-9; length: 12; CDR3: CASSFEVEKLFF; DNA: TGTGCCAGCAGCTTTGAGGTGGAAAAACTGTTTTTT
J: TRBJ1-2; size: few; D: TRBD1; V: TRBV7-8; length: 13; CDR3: CASSLGDRGSNTF; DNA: TGTGCCAGCAGCTTAGGGGACAGGGGGTCGAATACCTTC
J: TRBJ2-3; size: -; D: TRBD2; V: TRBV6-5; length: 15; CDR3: CASSYGGGAGDTQYF; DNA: TGTGCCAGCAGTTATGGGGGGGGAGCCGGAGATACGCAGTATTTT
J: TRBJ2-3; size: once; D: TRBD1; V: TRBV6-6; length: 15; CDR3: CASTPGTGDPDTQYF; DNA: TGTGCCAGCACCCCCGGGACAGGGGACCCAGATACGCAGTATTTT
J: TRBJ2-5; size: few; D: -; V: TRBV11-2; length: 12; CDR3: CASSPRAGSQYF; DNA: TGTGCCAGCAGCCCCCGAGCGGGCTCCCAGTACTTC